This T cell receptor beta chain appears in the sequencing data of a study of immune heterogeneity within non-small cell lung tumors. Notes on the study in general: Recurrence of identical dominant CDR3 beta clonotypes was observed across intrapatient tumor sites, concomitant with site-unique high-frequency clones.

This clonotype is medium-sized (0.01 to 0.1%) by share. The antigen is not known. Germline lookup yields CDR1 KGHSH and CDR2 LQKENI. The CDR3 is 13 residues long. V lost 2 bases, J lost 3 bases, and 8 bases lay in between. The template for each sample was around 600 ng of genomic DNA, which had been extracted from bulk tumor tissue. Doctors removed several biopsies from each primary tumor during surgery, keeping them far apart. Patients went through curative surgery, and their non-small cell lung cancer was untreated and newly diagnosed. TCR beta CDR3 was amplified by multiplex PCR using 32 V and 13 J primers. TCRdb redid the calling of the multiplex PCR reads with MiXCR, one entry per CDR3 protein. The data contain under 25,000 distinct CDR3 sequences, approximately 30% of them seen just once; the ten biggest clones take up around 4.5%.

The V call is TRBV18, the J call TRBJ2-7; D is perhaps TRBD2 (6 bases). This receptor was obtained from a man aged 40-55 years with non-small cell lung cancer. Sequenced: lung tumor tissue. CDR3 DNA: TGTGCCAGCTCACCAAAGGGAGGCTACGAGCAGTACTTC. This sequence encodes CASSPKGGYEQYF.